This TCR beta chain comes out of a study of shared clonotypes between healthy human individuals. General observations from the study: Limited genetic and exposure-history diversity came from having few donors. Inspection by rarefaction showed sorted-subset sequencing to be incomplete despite large depth. Richness estimates generally favored naive over memory subsets.

A note on this clone: What it binds is unknown.

Clones were sequenced by immunoSEQ multiplex PCR, and TCRdb holds only the in-frame ones, with some missing. The repertoire holds millions of clones, more than 80% seen once, with around 0.14% in the top ten. J gave up 5 bases and V 5 bases, and 21 bases lay outside the gene matches. The CDR3 has 19 residues. From germline, CDR1 is SGHAT and CDR2 FQNNGV. The sequencing input was naive CD4+ T cells sorted from blood. As for subset: CD45RA+ positively selected. This receptor was identified in a man between 18 and 29 years old in good health. This rearrangement joins TRBV11-2 to TRBJ2-7; TRBD2 aligns across 10 bases. CDR3 nucleotide sequence: TGTGCCAGCAGCCCCGCCCCACTAGCGGGGAATTACCCGCTTAACGAGCAGTACTTC. This gives the protein CASSPAPLAGNYPLNEQYF.